One and the same sample provided the 28 T cell receptor beta chains below, sequenced in a study of radiation and T cells in renal cell carcinoma. The table came from immunoSEQ multiplex PCR; TCRdb's copy has only in-frame clones and leaves some out. The sample lists more than 75,000 clones, approximately 83% occurring once. The time point here: baseline pretreatment blood. As for treatment: 15 Gy SBRT to primary tumor, nephrectomy 4 weeks later. Sequencing was performed on blood, taken from a patient whose treatment included radiotherapy and nephrectomy. The origin of the receptors is a man in his 60s with renal cell carcinoma.

This chain connects TRBV18 to TRBJ2-1; D remains unclear. Between the trimmed V and J ends, which lost 4 bases and 0 bases, there was a span of 10 bases. The CDR3 loop spans 15 amino acids. Germline values: CDR1 KGHSH, CDR2 LQKENI. The CDR3 bases are TGTGCCAGCTCACTCGGAACAGCCTCCTACAATGAGCAGTTCTTC. Translated, it gives CASSLGTASYNEQFF. Complete variable domain (other parts from reference TRBV18 and TRBJ2-1): NAGVMQNPRHLVRRRGQEARLRCSPMKGHSHVYWYRQLPEEGLKFMVYLQKENIIDESGMPKERFSAEFPKEGPSILRIQQVVRGDSAAYFCASSLGTASYNEQFFGPGTRLTVL.

CDR3: CASATGGGAGGPDTGELFF. The DNA of the CDR3 is TGTGCCAGCGCCACAGGGGGCGGAGCGGGAGGGCCGGACACCGGGGAGCTGTTTTTT. This chain joins TRBV19 and TRBJ2-2; maybe TRBD2 (10 bases). The CDR3 consists of 19 residues. CDR1 is LNHDA and CDR2 is SQIVND in the germline V gene (reference sequence). V dropped 9 bases and J dropped 3 bases, with 29 bases sitting between them.

The chain has TRBV5-6 and TRBJ2-7; TRBD1 matches at 7 bases. Looked up from germline, CDR1 is SGHDT and CDR2 is YYEEEE. Trimming removed 6 bases from V and 3 bases from J; junction bases left unmatched: 12. This CDR3 region has 15 residues. CDR3 in DNA: TGTGCCAGCACCCAGGCAGGGGGTCTTGGCTACGAGCAGTACTTC. It is translated as CASTQAGGLGYEQYF.

This clone is a singleton in its sample. This chain links TRBV6-1 with TRBJ1-3; 7 positions match TRBD1. Germline trimming cut 2 bases from V and 0 bases from J; bases unmatched to any gene: 7. Germline assignment: CDR1 MNHNS and CDR2 SASEGT. There are 17 residues in the CDR3. The CDR3 DNA reads as TGTGCCAGCAGTGAAACTCAGGGGGTTTTCTCTGGAAACACCATATATTTT. Amino acid sequence: CASSETQGVFSGNTIYF.

The chain joins TRBV19 to TRBJ2-1; no clear D gene. Germline CDR1 and CDR2: LNHDA and SQIVND (reference sequence). The CDR3 spans 15 residues. V was trimmed by 4 bases and J by 3 bases, leaving 13 bases between them. The CDR3, as DNA: TGTGCCAGTAGTACCTTAACAGACGGCTACAATGAGCAGTTCTTC. Its protein product is CASSTLTDGYNEQFF.

This sequence joins TRBV19 and TRBJ2-5; 10 positions agree with TRBD2. This CDR3 contains 14 residues. Germline V gene lookup returns CDR1 LNHDA and CDR2 SQIVND (reference sequence). Trimming took 5 bases from V and 1 from J; bases not matched to a gene: 1. CDR3 DNA sequence: TGTGCCAGTAGTTGGACTAGCGGCCAAGAGACCCAGTACTTC. It is translated as CASSWTSGQETQYF.

The J gene is TRBJ2-1, the V gene TRBV6-5, with TRBD1 matching over 7 bases. Germline V gene sequence: CDR1 MNHEY, CDR2 SVGAGI. The CDR3 extends over 14 amino acids. V was clipped by 6 bases and J by 5 bases; unmatched bases: 7. CDR3 protein: CASSRQGLDNEQFF. The CDR3 DNA follows: TGTGCCAGCAGCCGACAGGGCCTGGACAATGAGCAGTTCTTC.

The chain couples TRBV9 to TRBJ1-4, with 7 positions matching TRBD1. The V and J ends lost 4 bases and 4 bases, in that order; junction bases with no gene match: 16. The CDR3 contains 18 residues. In germline, CDR1 is SGDLS, CDR2 YYNGEE. CDR3 residues: CASSSRGGAGTDNEKLFF. The DNA for the CDR3 is TGTGCCAGCAGCTCCCGAGGGGGGGCCGGGACAGATAATGAAAAACTGTTTTTT.

The CDR3 sequence: CASSQDLRDEQYF. The CDR3 region has the DNA TGCGCCAGCAGCCAAGATCTGCGGGACGAGCAGTACTTC. This chain links TRBV4-1 with TRBJ2-7, with a tentative D call TRBD2 (5 bases). CDR3 length equals 13 residues. The germline gives CDR1 MGHRA, CDR2 YSYEKL. The V end was cut by 0 bases, the J end by 5 bases, with 8 bases between.

The chain recombines TRBV19 with TRBJ2-7; possibly TRBD2 for D (6 bases). The CDR3 extends over 15 amino acids. Trimming took off 3 bases at V and 2 bases at J, with 14 bases between the two ends. The germline V gene encodes CDR1 LNHDA and CDR2 SQIVND (reference sequence). CDR3 protein: CASSMVGRTTYEQYF. The CDR3, as DNA: TGTGCCAGTAGTATGGTAGGCAGGACTACCTACGAGCAGTACTTC.

This chain joins TRBV19 and TRBJ2-1; maybe TRBD2 (6 bases). Trimming pared 6 bases from V and 7 bases from J, leaving 16 bases between. Germline loops: CDR1 LNHDA, CDR2 SQIVND (reference sequence). The CDR3 is made up of 14 amino acids. CDR3 in amino acids: CASRAERVLNEQFF. DNA of the CDR3: TGTGCCAGTAGGGCGGAGCGGGTATTGAATGAGCAGTTCTTC.

The chain has TRBV11-2 and TRBJ2-2; D might be TRBD2 (5 bases). V was cut by 3 bases and J by 4 bases, with 15 bases left in between. Germline CDR1 is SGHAT and CDR2 is FQNNGV. The length of the CDR3 is 16 residues. The CDR3 reads CASSFFLGSGTGELFF. The CDR3 bases are TGTGCCAGCAGCTTTTTCCTGGGGAGCGGCACCGGGGAGCTGTTTTTT.

The genes are TRBV19 and TRBJ1-5; TRBD1 matches 7 bases. The CDR3 runs 16 residues. Looked up from germline, CDR1 is LNHDA and CDR2 is SQIVND (reference sequence). Unmatched junction bases numbered 9, after V lost 3 bases and J lost 4 bases. CDR3 coding DNA: TGTGCCAGTAGTATCGAGTTAGGCAGGGGGAATCAGCCCCAGCATTTT. Its translation is CASSIELGRGNQPQHF.

This chain joins TRBV7-7 and TRBJ2-3, with 8 bases lining up with TRBD2. The V gene's germline CDR1 is SSHAT and CDR2 FNYEAQ (reference sequence). The CDR3 totals 16 residues. The trim removed 5 bases at V and 0 bases at J, leaving 7 bases unmatched. The CDR3 here is CASSRQAGASTDTQYF. CDR3 sequence (DNA): TGTGCCAGCAGCCGTCAAGCGGGAGCTAGCACAGATACGCAGTATTTT.

The gene calls are TRBV11-3 and TRBJ2-5; 8 bases line up with TRBD1. The CDR3 runs to 15 residues. Per the germline V gene, CDR1 is SGHNT and CDR2 is YENEEA. J was trimmed by 5 bases and V by 1 base; bases with no gene match: 6. The CDR3 coding sequence is TGTGCCAGCAGCTTAGGGAACAGGGGGTTGGAGACCCAGTACTTC. Translating gives CASSLGNRGLETQYF.

This rearrangement joins TRBV10-1 to TRBJ1-1; D remains ambiguous. V was shortened by 8 bases and J by 0 bases, with 10 bases between the two germline ends. The germline CDR1 and CDR2 sequences are WNHNN and SYGVQD (reference sequence). The CDR3 has 13 residues. This CDR3 reads CASPWGMNTEAFF. In DNA form, the CDR3 reads TGCGCCAGCCCCTGGGGTATGAACACTGAAGCTTTCTTT.

The sample holds one count of this clone. The chain has TRBV5-1 and TRBJ2-1; TRBD2 aligns across 11 bases. The V gene end was trimmed by 0 bases and the J gene end by 9 bases; junction bases not matched to a gene: 5. Looked up from germline, CDR1 is SGHRS and CDR2 is YFSETQ. CDR3 length equals 15 residues. The CDR3: CASSLGASGRFEQFF. For the CDR3, the DNA is TGCGCCAGCAGCTTGGGCGCTAGCGGGAGGTTTGAGCAGTTCTTC.

This chain joins TRBV6-5 and TRBJ2-7; D possibly corresponds to TRBD1 (6 bases). V lost 5 bases and J 6 bases, leaving 14 bases between the germline ends. The V gene's germline CDR1 is MNHEY and CDR2 SVGAGI. The CDR3 is made up of 13 amino acids. The CDR3 protein is CASSPQGNREQYF. CDR3 sequence (DNA): TGTGCCAGCAGTCCACAGGGAAATCGCGAGCAGTACTTC.

This sequence joins TRBV7-6 and TRBJ2-2; perhaps TRBD2 as D (6 bases). This CDR3 spans 18 amino acids. V was clipped by 1 base and J by 6 bases, with 21 bases between them. CDR1 is SGHVS, CDR2 FNYEAQ, per germline. CDR3 loop: CASSLDLAGPFPSGELFF. CDR3 nucleotide sequence: TGTGCCAGCAGCTTAGATTTGGCGGGGCCCTTCCCCTCCGGGGAGCTGTTTTTT.

This clone was seen just once. The chain employs TRBV19 and TRBJ2-1; D is ambiguous. Trimming stripped 7 bases from V and 3 bases from J, with 10 bases between. The CDR3 extends over 13 amino acids. CDR1 is LNHDA and CDR2 is SQIVND in the germline V gene (reference sequence). The DNA of the CDR3 is TGTGCCAGTACCCCACCGAGCTACAATGAGCAGTTCTTC. Its translation is CASTPPSYNEQFF.

The chain carries TRBV6-6 and TRBJ1-4, with D possibly being TRBD1 (6 bases). Germline V lookup: CDR1 MNHNY, CDR2 SVGAGI (reference sequence). The CDR3 runs 14 residues. V was clipped by 5 bases and J by 6 bases, with 13 bases between them. The DNA for the CDR3 is TGTGCCAGCAGTGGGGGCAGAGGTCATGAAAAACTGTTTTTT. It codes for CASSGGRGHEKLFF.

This chain uses TRBV18 with TRBJ1-3, with no clear D. CDR1 and CDR2 from the germline V gene are KGHSH and LQKENI. Trimming took 5 bases from V and 0 from J, leaving 17 bases between them. CDR3 length: 17 residues. This CDR3 is CASSFVSRVNSGNTIYF. For the CDR3, the DNA is TGTGCCAGCTCATTCGTTTCAAGGGTTAACTCTGGAAACACCATATATTTT.

The V and J genes are TRBV6-5 and TRBJ2-1; 8 nucleotides align to TRBD1. With 6 bases clipped from V and 9 bases from J, the junction kept 7 bases outside the gene matches. CDR3 size: 13 residues. The V gene's germline CDR1 is MNHEY and CDR2 SVGAGI. The CDR3 region has the DNA TGTGCCAGCAGCCCCCGCGACAGGGGTGAGCAGTTCTTC. Protein: CASSPRDRGEQFF.

This clone was counted only a few times. V and J are TRBV7-8 and TRBJ2-1, with D possibly matching TRBD2 (5 bases). This CDR3 contains 14 residues. V shed 2 bases and J shed 3 bases, with 8 bases lying between them. Germline CDR1 reads SGHVS; CDR2 reads FQNEAQ. DNA for the CDR3: TGTGCCAGCAGCTTAAGTCGGGGCTACAATGAGCAGTTCTTC. This gives the protein CASSLSRGYNEQFF.

The rearrangement joins TRBV27 to TRBJ1-5; unclear D gene. The V gene lost 6 bases and the J gene lost 5 bases, with 11 bases spanning the gap. CDR3 length: 13 residues. Germline V gene lookup returns CDR1 MNHEY and CDR2 SMNVEV (reference sequence). The CDR3 DNA reads as TGTGCCAGCAGCCAGCGTGGGGATCAGCCCCAGCATTTT. Translating gives CASSQRGDQPQHF.

The J gene is TRBJ2-5, the V gene TRBV19, with D maybe TRBD1 (5 bases). The CDR3 runs 15 residues. Germline CDR1 reads LNHDA; CDR2 reads SQIVND (reference sequence). V was trimmed by 6 bases and J by 0 bases, leaving 14 bases between them. The CDR3 DNA is TGTGCCAGTAGCGTAAAGACAGCGTACCAAGAGACCCAGTACTTC. Translating it yields CASSVKTAYQETQYF.

This chain uses TRBV7-7 with TRBJ1-3, with 7 bases identical to TRBD1. V was pared by 5 bases and J by 4 bases, with 5 bases of the junction left unmatched. The germline gives CDR1 SSHAT, CDR2 FNYEAQ (reference sequence). The CDR3 runs to 14 residues. The CDR3 sequence: CASSPGTVGNTIYF. Here the CDR3 DNA reads TGTGCCAGCAGCCCCGGGACAGTCGGAAACACCATATATTTT.

J is TRBJ2-7 and V is TRBV25-1; unclear D gene. Looked up from germline, CDR1 is MGHDK and CDR2 is SYGVNS. Trimming shortened V by 8 bases and J by 4 bases, and 24 bases separated the two germline ends. There are 16 residues in the CDR3. This chain's CDR3 is CASETSRAQPPYEQYF. CDR3 DNA: TGTGCCAGCGAGACGTCCCGGGCCCAGCCCCCTTACGAGCAGTACTTC.